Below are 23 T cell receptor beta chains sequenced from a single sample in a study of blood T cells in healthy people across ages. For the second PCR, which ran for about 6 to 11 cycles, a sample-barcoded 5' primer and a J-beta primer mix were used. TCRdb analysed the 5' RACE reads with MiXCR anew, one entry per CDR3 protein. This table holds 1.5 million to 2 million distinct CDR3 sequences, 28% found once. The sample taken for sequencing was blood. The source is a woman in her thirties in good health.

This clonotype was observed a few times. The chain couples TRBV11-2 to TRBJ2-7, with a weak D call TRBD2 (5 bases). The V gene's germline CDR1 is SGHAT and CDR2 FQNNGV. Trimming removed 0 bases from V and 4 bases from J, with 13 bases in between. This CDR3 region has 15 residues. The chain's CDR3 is CASSLDPSSQYEQYF. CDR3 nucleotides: TGTGCCAGCAGCTTAGATCCTAGCAGTCAATACGAGCAGTACTTC.

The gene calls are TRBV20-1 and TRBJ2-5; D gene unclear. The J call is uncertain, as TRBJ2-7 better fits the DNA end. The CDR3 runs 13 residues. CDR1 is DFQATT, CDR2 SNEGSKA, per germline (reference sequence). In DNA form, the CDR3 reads TGCAGTGCTAGATTCCCGCTCCGATACGAGCAGTACTTC. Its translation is CSARFPLRYEQYF.

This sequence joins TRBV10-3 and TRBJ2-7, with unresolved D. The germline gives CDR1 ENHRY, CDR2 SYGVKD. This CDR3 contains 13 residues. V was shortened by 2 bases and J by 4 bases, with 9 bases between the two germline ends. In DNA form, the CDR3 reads TGTGCCATCAGTGAGGAGGTCGGGTACGAGCAGTACTTC. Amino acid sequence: CAISEEVGYEQYF.

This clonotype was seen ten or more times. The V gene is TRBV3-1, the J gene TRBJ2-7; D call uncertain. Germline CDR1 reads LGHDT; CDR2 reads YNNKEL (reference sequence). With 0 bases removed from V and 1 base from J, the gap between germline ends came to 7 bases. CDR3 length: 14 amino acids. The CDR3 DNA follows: TGTGCCAGCAGCCAAGAAGGGCTATCCTACGAGCAGTACTTC. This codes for CASSQEGLSYEQYF.

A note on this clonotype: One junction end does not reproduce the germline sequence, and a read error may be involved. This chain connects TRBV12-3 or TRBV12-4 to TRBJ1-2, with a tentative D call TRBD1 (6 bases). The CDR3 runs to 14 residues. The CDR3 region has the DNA TGTGCCAGCAGTTCTGGACAGACACGCTATGGCCACACCTTC. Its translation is CASSSGQTRYGHTF.

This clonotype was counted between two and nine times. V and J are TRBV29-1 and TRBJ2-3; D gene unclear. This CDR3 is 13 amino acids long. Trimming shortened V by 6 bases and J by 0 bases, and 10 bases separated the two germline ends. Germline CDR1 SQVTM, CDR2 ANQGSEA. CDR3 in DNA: TGCAGCGTAGCCTCCCCTAGCACAGATACGCAGTATTTT. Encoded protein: CSVASPSTDTQYF.

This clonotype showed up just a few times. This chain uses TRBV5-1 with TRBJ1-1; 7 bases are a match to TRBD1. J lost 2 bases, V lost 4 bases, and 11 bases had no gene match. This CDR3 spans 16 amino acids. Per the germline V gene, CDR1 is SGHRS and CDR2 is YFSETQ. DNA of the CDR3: TGCGCCAGCAGCACGGAATCCGGGACAGTTAACACTGAAGCTTTCTTT. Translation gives CASSTESGTVNTEAFF.

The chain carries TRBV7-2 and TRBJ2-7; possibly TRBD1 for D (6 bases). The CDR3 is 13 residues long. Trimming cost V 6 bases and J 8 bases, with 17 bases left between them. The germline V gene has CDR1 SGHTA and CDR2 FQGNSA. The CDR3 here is CASSFKGGGKQYF. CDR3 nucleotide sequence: TGTGCCAGCAGTTTCAAGGGTGGGGGCAAGCAGTACTTC.

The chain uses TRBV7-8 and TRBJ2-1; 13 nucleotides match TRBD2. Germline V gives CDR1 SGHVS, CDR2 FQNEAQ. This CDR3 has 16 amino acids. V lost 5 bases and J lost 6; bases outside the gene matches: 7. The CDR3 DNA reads TGTGCCAGCAGCCCCGGGACTAGCGGGATTTTCAATGAGCAGTTCTTC. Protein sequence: CASSPGTSGIFNEQFF.

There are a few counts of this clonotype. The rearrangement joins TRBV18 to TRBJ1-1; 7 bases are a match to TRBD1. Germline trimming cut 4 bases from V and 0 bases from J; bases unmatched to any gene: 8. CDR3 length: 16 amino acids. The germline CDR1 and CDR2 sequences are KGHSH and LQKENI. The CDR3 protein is CASSRQGRDLNTEAFF. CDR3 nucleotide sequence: TGTGCCAGCTCACGACAGGGTAGGGACTTGAACACTGAAGCTTTCTTT.

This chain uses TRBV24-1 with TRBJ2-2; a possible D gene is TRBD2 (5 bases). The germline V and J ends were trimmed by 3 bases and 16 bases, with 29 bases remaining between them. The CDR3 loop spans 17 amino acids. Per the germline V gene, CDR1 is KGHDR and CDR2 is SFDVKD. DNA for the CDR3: TGTGCCACCAGTGATCCACGGACTGAGCCGAACACCGGGGAGTCGTTTTTT. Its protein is CATSDPRTEPNTGESFF.

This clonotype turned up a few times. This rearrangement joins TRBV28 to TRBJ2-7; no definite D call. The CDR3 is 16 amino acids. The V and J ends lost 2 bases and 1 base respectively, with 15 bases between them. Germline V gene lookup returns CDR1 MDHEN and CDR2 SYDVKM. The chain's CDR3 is CASSLPIDTSSYEQYF. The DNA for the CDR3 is TGTGCCAGCAGTTTACCAATCGACACATCATCCTACGAGCAGTACTTC.

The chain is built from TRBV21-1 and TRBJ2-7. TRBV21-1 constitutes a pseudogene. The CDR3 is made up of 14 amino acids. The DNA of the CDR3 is TGTGCCAGCAGCAAAGAGATGACGGGCTACGAGCAGTACTTC. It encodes CASSKEMTGYEQYF.

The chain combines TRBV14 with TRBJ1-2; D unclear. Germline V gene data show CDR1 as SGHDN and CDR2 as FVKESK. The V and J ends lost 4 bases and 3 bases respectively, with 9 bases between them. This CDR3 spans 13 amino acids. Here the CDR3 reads CASSPITDYGYTF. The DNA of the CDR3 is TGTGCCAGCAGCCCAATTACGGACTATGGCTACACCTTC.

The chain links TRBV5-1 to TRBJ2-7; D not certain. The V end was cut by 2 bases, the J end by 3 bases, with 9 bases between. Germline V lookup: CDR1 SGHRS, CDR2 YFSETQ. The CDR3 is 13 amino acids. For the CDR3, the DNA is TGCGCCAGCAGCTTTGAAGGAGACTACGAGCAGTACTTC. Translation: CASSFEGDYEQYF.

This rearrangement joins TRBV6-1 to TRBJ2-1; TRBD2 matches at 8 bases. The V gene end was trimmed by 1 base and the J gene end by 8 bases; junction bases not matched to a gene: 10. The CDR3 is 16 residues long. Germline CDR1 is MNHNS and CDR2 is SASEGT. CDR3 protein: CASSEGGAGGRHEQFF. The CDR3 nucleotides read TGTGCCAGCAGTGAAGGGGGGGCGGGGGGCCGTCATGAGCAGTTCTTC.

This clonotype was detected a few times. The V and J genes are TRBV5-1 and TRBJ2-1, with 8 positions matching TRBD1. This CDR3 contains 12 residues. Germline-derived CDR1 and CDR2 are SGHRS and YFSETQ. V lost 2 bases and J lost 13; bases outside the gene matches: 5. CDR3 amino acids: CASSLRDRGQFF. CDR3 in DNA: TGCGCCAGCAGCTTAAGAGACAGGGGTCAGTTCTTC.

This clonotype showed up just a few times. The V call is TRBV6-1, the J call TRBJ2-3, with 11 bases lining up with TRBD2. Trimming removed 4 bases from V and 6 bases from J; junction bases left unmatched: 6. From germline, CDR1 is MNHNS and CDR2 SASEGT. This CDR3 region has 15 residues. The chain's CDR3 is CASSGLAGGWDTQYF. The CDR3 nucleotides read TGTGCCAGCAGTGGTCTAGCGGGAGGATGGGATACGCAGTATTTT.

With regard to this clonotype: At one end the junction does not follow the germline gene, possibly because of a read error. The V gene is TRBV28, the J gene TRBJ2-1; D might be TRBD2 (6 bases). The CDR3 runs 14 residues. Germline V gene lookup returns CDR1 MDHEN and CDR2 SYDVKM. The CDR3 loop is CAGSLSVRGNEQFF. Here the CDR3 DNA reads TGTGCCGGCAGTTTGTCTGTCCGGGGGAATGAGCAGTTCTTC.

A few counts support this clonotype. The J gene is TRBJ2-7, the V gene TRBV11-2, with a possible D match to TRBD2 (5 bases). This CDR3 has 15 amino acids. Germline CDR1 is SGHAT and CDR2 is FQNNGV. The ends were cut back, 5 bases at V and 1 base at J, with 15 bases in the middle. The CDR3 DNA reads TGTGCCAGCAGCCGCTTCGGGGATCCGTCCTACGAGCAGTACTTC. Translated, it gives CASSRFGDPSYEQYF.

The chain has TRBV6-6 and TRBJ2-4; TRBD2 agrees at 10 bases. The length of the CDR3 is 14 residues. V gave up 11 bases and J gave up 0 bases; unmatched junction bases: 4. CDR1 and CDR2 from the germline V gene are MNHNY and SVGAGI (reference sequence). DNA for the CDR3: TGTGCCGTTAGCGGGGGGCTAGCCAAAAACATTCAGTACTTC. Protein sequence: CAVSGGLAKNIQYF.

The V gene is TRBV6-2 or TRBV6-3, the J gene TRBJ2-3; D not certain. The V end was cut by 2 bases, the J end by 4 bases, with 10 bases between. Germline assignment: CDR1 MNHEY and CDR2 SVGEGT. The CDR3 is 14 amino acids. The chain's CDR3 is CASSYDLYSDTQYF. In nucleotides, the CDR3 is TGTGCCAGCAGTTACGATCTCTATTCAGATACGCAGTATTTT.

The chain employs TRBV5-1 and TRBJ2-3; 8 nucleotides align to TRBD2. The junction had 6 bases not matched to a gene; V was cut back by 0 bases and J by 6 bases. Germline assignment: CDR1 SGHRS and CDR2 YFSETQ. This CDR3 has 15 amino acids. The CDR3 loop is CASSLAAGAGDTQYF. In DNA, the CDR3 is TGCGCCAGCAGCTTGGCAGCGGGGGCCGGGGATACGCAGTATTTT.